One sample yielded the 15 T cell receptor beta chains listed below, sequenced in a study of blood T cell repertoires in COVID-19. Produced via immunoSEQ multiplex PCR; TCRdb's table is partial and in-frame only. This table has more than 90,000 clones, about 84% appearing once. Sequences were obtained from peripheral blood. These receptors were obtained from a human donor in a cohort sampled during active COVID-19.

In the case of this clone: Different DNA sequences within this sample yield the same CDR3. The genes are TRBV19 and TRBJ2-7; 11 nucleotides agree with TRBD2. CDR3 length: 15 amino acids. Germline V lookup: CDR1 LNHDA, CDR2 SQIVND (reference sequence). The ends lost 6 bases at V and 2 bases at J; junction bases unmatched: 6. The DNA of the CDR3 is TGTGCCAGTAGCATCTCGACTAGCGGGGCCTACGAGCAGTACTTC. The encoded protein is CASSISTSGAYEQYF.

The chain recombines TRBV5-6 with TRBJ2-2, with a possible D match to TRBD2 (5 bases). V lost 1 base, J lost 5 bases, and 15 bases lay in between. This CDR3 has 16 amino acids. Germline CDR1 reads SGHDT; CDR2 reads YYEEEE. The CDR3 region has the DNA TGTGCCAGCAGCTTGAGTGTACGGGGTGAAACCGGGGAGCTGTTTTTT. It encodes CASSLSVRGETGELFF.

This clone was counted once. The V gene is TRBV5-5, the J gene TRBJ2-6, with TRBD2 matching 12 bases. Looked up from germline, CDR1 is SGHKS and CDR2 is YYEKEE (reference sequence). Trimming took 5 bases from V and 0 from J; bases not matched to a gene: 9. The CDR3 is made up of 19 amino acids. CDR3 nucleotides: TGTGCCAGCAGTCCGACTAGCGGGAGTATAGGCTCTGGGGCCAACGTCCTGACTTTC. It encodes CASSPTSGSIGSGANVLTF.

The chain combines TRBV27 with TRBJ2-3, with TRBD1 identical over 8 bases. Trimming removed 3 bases from V and 10 bases from J; junction bases left unmatched: 3. Germline V lookup: CDR1 MNHEY, CDR2 SMNVEV (reference sequence). CDR3 length equals 12 residues. Here the CDR3 reads CASSFGTGAQYF. The CDR3 bases are TGTGCCAGCAGTTTTGGGACAGGAGCGCAGTATTTT.

The chain uses TRBV7-3 and TRBJ1-1, with D possibly being TRBD1 (5 bases). V lost 0 bases and J 2 bases, leaving 7 bases between the germline ends. The CDR3 extends over 14 amino acids. Germline V gives CDR1 SGHTA, CDR2 FQGTGA. The CDR3 reads CASSLTTVNTEAFF. The CDR3 coding sequence is TGTGCCAGCAGCTTAACGACAGTAAACACTGAAGCTTTCTTT.

This chain links TRBV28 with TRBJ2-7; 15 bases agree with TRBD2. Germline lookup yields CDR1 MDHEN and CDR2 SYDVKM. Trimming took 6 bases from V and 7 from J; bases not matched to a gene: 10. This CDR3 has 16 amino acids. The CDR3, as DNA: TGTGCCAGCAGCCCCACCGGGACTAGCGGGAGGAGGGAGCAGTACTTC. Amino acid sequence: CASSPTGTSGRREQYF.

The rearrangement uses TRBV24-1 and TRBJ2-2, with 13 nucleotides matching TRBD2. The CDR3 extends over 20 amino acids. The germline CDR1 and CDR2 sequences are KGHDR and SFDVKD. Trimming at V came to 2 bases and at J to 0 bases, leaving 8 bases not matched to a gene. DNA of the CDR3: TGTGCCACCAGTGATTGGGTGGGGACTAGCGGGACGACGAACACCGGGGAGCTGTTTTTT. Protein sequence: CATSDWVGTSGTTNTGELFF.

The rearrangement joins TRBV19 to TRBJ1-5; 7 nucleotides agree with TRBD1. This CDR3 region has 16 residues. The V and J ends lost 7 bases and 4 bases, in that order; junction bases with no gene match: 13. Germline V gives CDR1 LNHDA, CDR2 SQIVND (reference sequence). The CDR3 coding sequence is TGTGCCAGTACCAAGTCCGGGACAGTGATAAATCAGCCCCAGCATTTT. Residues: CASTKSGTVINQPQHF.

V and J are TRBV7-9 and TRBJ1-2; D call uncertain. The CDR3 covers 12 residues. V was pared by 0 bases and J by 8 bases, with 7 bases between. Germline lookup yields CDR1 SEHNR and CDR2 FQNEAQ (reference sequence). This CDR3 is CASSLASSGYTF. The CDR3 DNA reads as TGTGCCAGCAGCTTAGCTTCCTCCGGCTACACCTTC. Full variable domain (outside the CDR3, taken from reference TRBV7-9 and TRBJ1-2): DTGVSQNPRHKITKRGQNVTFRCDPISEHNRLYWYRQTLGQGPEFLTYFQNEAQLEKSRLLSDRFSAERPKGSFSTLEIQRTEQGDSAMYLCASSLASSGYTFGSGTRLTVV.

The gene calls are TRBV19 and TRBJ1-6, with D tentatively TRBD1 (6 bases). Between the trimmed V and J ends, which lost 7 bases and 6 bases, there was a span of 10 bases. This CDR3 is 13 amino acids long. The germline V gene has CDR1 LNHDA and CDR2 SQIVND (reference sequence). CDR3 DNA sequence: TGTGCCAGTACAGGACAGAGTAATTCACCCCTCCACTTT. Translation: CASTGQSNSPLHF.

This clone was seen just once. The V call is TRBV6-5, the J call TRBJ2-2, with 11 positions matching TRBD1. This CDR3 contains 16 residues. V shed 1 base and J 5 bases; nucleotides not matched to a gene: 3. Germline V gives CDR1 MNHEY, CDR2 SVGAGI. CDR3 in amino acids: CASSYYGTGGTGELFF. CDR3 nucleotides: TGTGCCAGCAGTTACTACGGGACAGGGGGAACCGGGGAGCTGTTTTTT.

The chain combines TRBV9 with TRBJ2-5; 9 nucleotides line up with TRBD2. The trim removed 3 bases at V and 4 bases at J, leaving 13 bases unmatched. Germline CDR1 and CDR2: SGDLS and YYNGEE. The length of the CDR3 is 17 residues. The CDR3 is CASSDGGLAGNRETQYF. As DNA, the CDR3 is TGTGCCAGCAGCGATGGCGGGCTAGCGGGGAATCGAGAGACCCAGTACTTC.

A few counts support this clone. The chain uses TRBV3-1 (or the pseudogene TRBV3-2) and TRBJ2-1; TRBD1 might be the D (6 bases). CDR3 length: 11 residues. The V gene's germline CDR1 is LGHDT and CDR2 YNNKEL (reference sequence). V was trimmed by 6 bases and J by 6 bases, leaving 6 bases between them. In DNA, the CDR3 is TGTGCCAGCAGGGGGGCCAATGAGCAGTTCTTC. This translates into CASRGANEQFF.

The chain combines TRBV6-2 or TRBV6-3 with TRBJ2-5; TRBD2 matches at 13 bases. The CDR3 sequence is 20 residues long. Germline trimming cut 0 bases from V and 5 bases from J; bases unmatched to any gene: 15. Germline CDR1 and CDR2: MNHEY and SVGEGT. CDR3 amino acids: CASSYSRERVALAGGETQYF. Here the CDR3 DNA reads TGTGCCAGCAGTTACTCTCGGGAAAGGGTCGCACTAGCGGGGGGGGAGACCCAGTACTTC.

The rearrangement links TRBV10-3 to TRBJ1-2; no reliable D call. Trimming took off 6 bases at V and 6 bases at J, with 14 bases between the two ends. Per the germline V gene, CDR1 is ENHRY and CDR2 is SYGVKD. This CDR3 is built from 13 residues. CDR3 nucleotide sequence: TGTGCCATCAGGGCGGCCCCCTTTAATGGCTACACCTTC. Encoded protein: CAIRAAPFNGYTF.